This T cell receptor beta chain comes out of a study of T cell repertoires in cytomegalovirus infection. At the level of the study: Well-studied HLA-B-restricted epitopes and recently identified HLA-C-restricted epitopes of CMV were both used in the study. Public TCR beta signatures marked donors with CMV infection and the matching HLA. General study findings and limits: There were HLA-C-restricted CMV-specific TCR beta clonotypes dominating the ex vivo response.

Concerning this clonotype itself: Its antigen is unidentified.

The germline V gene has CDR1 LGHNT and CDR2 FRNRAP. CDR3 length: 16 residues. V lost 3 bases and J lost 4; bases outside the gene matches: 7. One entry per CDR3 protein, called by TCRdb with MiXCR from the reads. In the table there are 900,000 to 950,000 distinct CDR3 sequences, approximately 30% of which are singletons. The V and J genes are TRBV12-5 and TRBJ2-1, with TRBD2 matching 9 bases. The TCR originated in a human donor in good health (CMV status not recorded). Some clones in this sample may be carry-over from other donors' samples. The material was cultured CD8+ T cells from PBMCs, obtained from culture after CMV antigen stimulation. Here the CDR3 DNA reads TGTGCTAGTGGTTTCAGAGCGGGGGGATTGTACAATGAGCAGTTCTTC. This encodes CASGFRAGGLYNEQFF.